This TCR beta chain stems from a study of blood T cell repertoires in COVID-19. Study at large: From the United States, Italy and Spain came samples of acute and convalescent COVID-19. In each case, the material was cDNA or gDNA derived from T cells, B-cell-depleted T cells, or PBMCs.

The V and J ends lost 3 bases and 4 bases, in that order; junction bases with no gene match: 9. CDR3 length: 16 amino acids. Germline V CDR1 and CDR2: MNHEY, SMNVEV (reference sequence). Study processing details: Amplification of reference gene primers was used by the study to estimate nucleated cell counts. The repertoire was sequenced with immunoSEQ multiplex PCR; TCRdb's copy has only in-frame clones and lacks some. That table furnishes V, J and clone size, whereas the DNA furnished D and trimming. The data contain more than 60,000 clones, approximately 90% of them singletons. Specimen: peripheral blood. The chain links TRBV27 to TRBJ2-5; 9 bases fit TRBD2. This clonotype was obtained from a human donor in a cohort sampled during active COVID-19. The CDR3 sequence: CASSLDPRLAVETQYF. In DNA, the CDR3 is TGTGCCAGCAGTTTGGACCCGAGACTAGCGGTAGAGACCCAGTACTTC.